This T cell receptor beta chain was sequenced for a study of Ad26.COV2.S vaccination and SARS-CoV-2 variants. The wider study: The authors gave Ad26.COV2.S intramuscularly, either once or twice 56 days apart.

Assay used: immunoSEQ multiplex PCR; TCRdb lists only in-frame clones, some missing. The table includes 430,000 or so clones, 89% detected once. Treatment specified: about 20 received Ad26.COV2.S at low or high dose, single or two shots; five or six received placebo; per-sample allocation not given. Each sample was drawn 63 days after the first injection (of vaccine or placebo). CDR3 length: 13 residues. The germline V and J ends were trimmed by 0 bases and 7 bases, with 7 bases remaining between them. CDR1 and CDR2 from the germline V gene are SGHAT and FQNNGV. The V call is TRBV11-2, the J call TRBJ1-3, with D unclear. The clonotype comes from a person aged 18-60 years who received the Ad26.COV2.S COVID-19 vaccine or a placebo. Source: peripheral blood, taken in a trial of Ad26.COV2.S vaccine versus placebo. CDR3 sequence: CASSLDLYNTIYF. Written as DNA, the CDR3 is TGTGCCAGCAGCTTAGATCTTTACAACACCATATATTTT.